This T cell receptor beta chain was found in a study of blood T cells in healthy people across ages (dated by TCRdb to between 2015 and 2017). About the full investigation: In model experiments, template switching captured roughly one uniquely barcoded TCR beta cDNA molecule for every two T cells. The study measured age-related changes in TCR beta repertoire diversity using deep sequencing normalized with unique cDNA molecular identifiers. Donors were grouped into four age groups: young (average approximately 16 years), middle-aged (39), aged (roughly 62) and long-lived (around 80). To avoid experimental bias, donors of different ages were spread randomly across the sequencing lanes. Using the same blood draw, the study looked at two additional independent replicas of 1 million unique cDNA reads for two donors, one aged 18 to 30 and the other aged 80 or older.

This clonotype was seen many times. The antigen it binds to is not known. The sample holds no much larger clone one base away, and base qualities are not on file. Study-level results and caveats: Compared with the aged group, the long-lived group had more naive CD4+ T cells, fewer expanded clones and increased TCR diversity, a pattern suggesting age selection. Because the CMV infection status of the donors was unknown, age-related changes in expanded clonotypes may potentially have been confounded. Total diversity estimates from one million sequenced T cells were considered lower bounds and underestimates. Because profiling used bulk unsorted PBMCs, naive and antigen-experienced compartments could not be compared conclusively. Observed TCR beta diversity per million T cells fell roughly linearly with age, and a significant reduction was already apparent by age around 39. The percentage of naive T cells measured by flow cytometry correlated strongly with observed TCR beta diversity.

The library was produced with 5' RACE. Sequencing was performed on an Illumina HiSeq 2500. A second PCR of roughly 6 to 11 cycles was run with a J-beta primer mix and a sample-barcoded 5' primer. A template-switch 5' adaptor carrying 12 random nucleotides introduced a unique molecular identifier onto each TCR beta cDNA molecule. Each sample yielded at least 2.5 million CDR3-containing paired-end reads. All of the RNA was converted into first-strand cDNA using the Mint cDNA synthesis kit, with a TRBC-specific oligonucleotide serving as the primer. Following uracil-DNA glycosylase treatment, all cDNA underwent a first 18-cycle PCR with the universal primers M1SS and BC2_uni_R. In the authors' own workflow: Normalization of each sample was performed by random selection of 1 million high-quality reads, each carrying a distinct molecular identifier. Reads with shared molecular identifiers were discarded instead of being binned into consensus sequences. CDR3 identification, clonotype clustering and error correction used MiTCR with a Q25 quality threshold and the strictest error-elimination algorithm. Lower-bound total TCR beta diversity was estimated with a nonparametric unseen species model using Euler transformation. Starting from the raw public reads, TCRdb applied fastp trimming at Q25, assembled clones with MiXCR and retained in-frame beta chains. Under each unique CDR3 protein, matching rows form one entry showing the most common genes and DNA. The authors' filters were not applied to this entry. For this sample the table gives approximately 800,000 distinct CDR3 sequences, of which more than 35% were detected only once. The top ten clones comprise about a sixth of the sample.

Spanning cysteine to phenylalanine, the CDR3 consists of 13 amino acids. Only the CDR3 DNA is retained, 39 bases long and in frame from the first base. V is cut by 5 bases and J by 6 bases, and the space between the germline ends is 12 bases. CDR1 and CDR2 were assigned from the germline V gene as SGHVS and FQNEAQ. The 39 donors, aged about 6 to 95 years, were systemically healthy Caucasian individuals from Russia. About 9.1 milliliters of peripheral blood were collected from each donor into EDTA-treated Vacutainer tubes. Ficoll-Paque density-gradient centrifugation was used to isolate PBMCs, with at least 6 million per sample. Total RNA, at least 5 micrograms per sample, was extracted from PBMCs with Trizol reagent. Naive CD45RAhigh/CD27high T cell percentages were measured by flow cytometry on a PBMC aliquot from every donor.

The sequence came from a man of 80 years or more in good health. The chain is encoded by TRBV7-8 joined to TRBJ2-3; the D gene is unclear. Sequenced material: blood. The DNA reads TGTGCCAGCAGCCCCCCATCGTTCGATACGCAGTATTTT. This translates into CASSPPSFDTQYF. Reference TRBV7-8 and TRBJ2-3 proteins supply the regions before and after the CDR3; the full variable domain is: GAGVSQSPRYKVAKRGQDVALRCDPISGHVSLFWYQQALGQGPEFLTYFQNEAQLDKSGLPSDRFFAERPEGSVSTLKIQRTQQEDSAVYLCASSPPSFDTQYFGPGTRLTVL.